A selection of T cell receptor beta chains follows, all from one sample in a study of human T cells and chemical hapten exposure. TCRdb passed the RACE reads through MiXCR, listing each CDR3 protein once. The sample holds 350,000 or so distinct CDR3 sequences; 5.5% to 8% are singletons and the top ten take around 8.2%. Here the sequenced sample was whole blood, taken in connection with sensitization to the hapten diphenylcyclopropenone (DPC). These receptors all come from a woman between 18 and 29 years old with alopecia areata. Some clones in this sample may be carry-over from other donors' samples. The CDR3 runs from the conserved cysteine through the conserved F or W. The D gene is left open where the match is weak. Some rows have no size entry. The others give once, few or many, or a class for an expanded clone.

len: 13; j_gene: TRBJ2-2; v_gene: TRBV6-2/TRBV6-3; d_gene: TRBD1; abundance: many; CDR3aa: CASIKTGTGELFF; CDR3nt: TGTGCCAGCATAAAGACAGGGACCGGGGAGCTGTTTTTT
len: 18; j_gene: TRBJ2-4; v_gene: TRBV5-1; d_gene: TRBD2; abundance: few; CDR3aa: CASSWPPSGGLAKNIQYF; CDR3nt: TGCGCCAGCAGCTGGCCCCCCAGCGGGGGGTTAGCCAAAAACATTCAGTACTTC
len: 13; j_gene: TRBJ1-1; v_gene: TRBV7-9; d_gene: TRBD1; abundance: .; CDR3aa: CASSSVDRVGAFF; CDR3nt: TGTGCCAGCAGCTCCGTCGACAGGGTCGGAGCTTTCTTT
len: 16; j_gene: TRBJ1-1; v_gene: TRBV5-5; d_gene: .; abundance: .; CDR3aa: CASSPPPSGVSTEAFF; CDR3nt: TGTGCCAGCAGCCCACCCCCGTCGGGAGTAAGTACTGAAGCTTTCTTT
len: 15; j_gene: TRBJ2-4; v_gene: TRBV4-1; d_gene: .; abundance: .; CDR3aa: CASSPLLLAKNIQYF; CDR3nt: TGCGCCAGCAGCCCCCTGCTGTTAGCCAAAAACATTCAGTACTTC
len: 14; j_gene: TRBJ1-2; v_gene: TRBV6-2/TRBV6-3; d_gene: .; abundance: .; CDR3aa: CASSHGGRSNGYTF; CDR3nt: TGTGCCAGCAGTCACGGGGGTCGTTCCAATGGCTACACCTTC
len: 13; j_gene: TRBJ2-3; v_gene: TRBV15; d_gene: .; abundance: few; CDR3aa: CATSGHPTDTQYF; CDR3nt: TGTGCCACCAGCGGGCATCCCACAGATACGCAGTATTTT
len: 16; j_gene: TRBJ1-5; v_gene: TRBV4-3; d_gene: .; abundance: few; CDR3aa: CASSQDLSTGEQPQHF; CDR3nt: TGCGCCAGCAGCCAAGATCTGAGCACGGGTGAGCAGCCCCAGCATTTT
len: 14; j_gene: TRBJ2-3; v_gene: TRBV3-1; d_gene: .; abundance: few; CDR3aa: CASSQGGGRVTQYF; CDR3nt: TGTGCCAGCAGCCAAGGAGGGGGGCGCGTTACGCAGTATTTT
len: 10; j_gene: TRBJ1-1; v_gene: TRBV6-5; d_gene: .; abundance: many; CDR3aa: CASKGAEAFF; CDR3nt: TGTGCCAGCAAGGGAGCTGAAGCTTTCTTT
len: 15; j_gene: TRBJ1-5; v_gene: TRBV29-1; d_gene: TRBD1; abundance: .; CDR3aa: CSVADQGGGNQPQHF; CDR3nt: TGCAGCGTCGCCGATCAGGGGGGGGGCAATCAGCCCCAGCATTTT
len: 16; j_gene: TRBJ1-1; v_gene: TRBV6-5; d_gene: .; abundance: .; CDR3aa: CASSFSGQGSYTEAFF; CDR3nt: TGTGCCAGCAGTTTTTCGGGGCAGGGGAGTTACACTGAAGCTTTCTTT
len: 15; j_gene: TRBJ2-7; v_gene: TRBV9; d_gene: TRBD2; abundance: .; CDR3aa: CASSVTAGAAYEQYF; CDR3nt: TGTGCCAGCAGCGTAACAGCGGGGGCCGCCTACGAGCAGTACTTC
len: 14; j_gene: TRBJ2-7; v_gene: TRBV6-1; d_gene: .; abundance: .; CDR3aa: CASSEWLGTYEQYF; CDR3nt: TGTGCCAGCAGTGAATGGCTGGGAACCTACGAGCAGTACTTC
len: 15; j_gene: TRBJ1-1; v_gene: TRBV12-3/TRBV12-4; d_gene: .; abundance: .; CDR3aa: CASSLQGVGSTEAFF; CDR3nt: TGTGCCAGCAGTTTACAAGGAGTGGGATCCACTGAAGCTTTCTTT
len: 13; j_gene: TRBJ1-4; v_gene: TRBV12-3/TRBV12-4; d_gene: TRBD1; abundance: .; CDR3aa: CASGRQGSEKLFF; CDR3nt: TGTGCCAGCGGGAGACAGGGGAGCGAAAAACTGTTTTTT
len: 18; j_gene: TRBJ2-3; v_gene: TRBV4-3; d_gene: TRBD1; abundance: few; CDR3aa: CASSQDYGTGGIEDTQYF; CDR3nt: TGCGCCAGCAGCCAAGATTATGGGACAGGGGGCATTGAAGATACGCAGTATTTT
len: 15; j_gene: TRBJ1-1; v_gene: TRBV2; d_gene: .; abundance: few; CDR3aa: CASSLNQGLDTEAFF; CDR3nt: TGTGCCAGCAGTTTGAACCAGGGTTTAGACACTGAAGCTTTCTTT